This passage covers 29 T cell receptor beta chains from one sample sequenced in a study of CD8 T cells in Susac syndrome. The RNA, about 0.45 to 1 ug, was put through reverse transcription using random hexamers. TCRdb used MiXCR to reprocess the immunoSEQ multiplex PCR reads, holding one entry per CDR3 protein. The data contain 75,000 to 95,000 distinct CDR3 sequences, 90% to 95% of them singletons. The source material was CD8+ T cells from PBMCs. The receptor set was obtained from a human donor with Susac syndrome.

The chain couples TRBV7-2 to TRBJ2-7; TRBD1 aligns across 9 bases. The CDR3 contains 14 residues. Germline trimming cut 5 bases from V and 3 bases from J; bases unmatched to any gene: 5. The germline gives CDR1 SGHTA, CDR2 FQGNSA. CDR3 residues: CASSPGQGNYEQYF. CDR3 sequence (DNA): TGTGCCAGCAGCCCCGGACAGGGGAACTACGAGCAGTACTTC. The variable domain in full, with the rest retrieved from reference TRBV7-2 and TRBJ2-7, is GAGVSQSPSNKVTEKGKDVELRCDPISGHTALYWYRQSLGQGLEFLIYFQGNSAPDKSGLPSDRFSAERTGGSVSTLTIQRTQQEDSAVYLCASSPGQGNYEQYFGPGTRLTVT.

J is TRBJ1-1 and V is TRBV19, with D tentatively TRBD1 (5 bases). The CDR3 totals 13 residues. V shed 6 bases and J shed 3 bases, with 11 bases lying between them. Germline V lookup: CDR1 LNHDA, CDR2 SQIVND (reference sequence). Here the CDR3 DNA reads TGTGCCAGTAGCAACGGACAAGACACTGAAGCTTTCTTT. Protein: CASSNGQDTEAFF.

This chain links TRBV7-8 with TRBJ2-3, with D hard to call. The germline V gene has CDR1 SGHVS and CDR2 FQNEAQ. Trimming left V 4 bases short and J 6 bases short, with 11 bases between. The CDR3 loop spans 13 amino acids. The CDR3 DNA is TGTGCCAGCAGCTCGACGCCCCCGGATACGCAGTATTTT. Encoded protein: CASSSTPPDTQYF.

In its sample, this clonotype was seen a few times. This chain links TRBV4-1 with TRBJ2-7; 10 bases fit TRBD2. The CDR3 has 15 residues. J gave up 2 bases and V 1 base, and 2 bases lay outside the gene matches. The germline V gene has CDR1 MGHRA and CDR2 YSYEKL. The CDR3: CASSQGTSGAYEQYF. The CDR3 region has the DNA TGCGCCAGCAGCCAAGGGACTAGCGGAGCCTACGAGCAGTACTTC.

The chain joins TRBV27 to TRBJ1-5; 9 bases align to TRBD1. V dropped 4 bases and J dropped 5; count of bases not matched to a gene: 6. The germline CDR1 and CDR2 sequences are MNHEY and SMNVEV (reference sequence). The CDR3 extends over 15 amino acids. CDR3 sequence: CASSYRGRIHQPQHF. In nucleotides, the CDR3 is TGTGCCAGCAGTTACAGGGGGCGTATTCATCAGCCCCAGCATTTT.

This sequence joins TRBV18 and TRBJ1-1; D might be TRBD1 (5 bases). Looked up from germline, CDR1 is KGHSH and CDR2 is LQKENI. CDR3 length: 12 amino acids. Trimming cost V 3 bases and J 8 bases, with 10 bases left between them. CDR3 region: CASSPYDREAFF. As DNA, the CDR3 is TGTGCCAGCTCACCTTACGACAGAGAAGCTTTCTTT. The full variable domain, its missing parts supplied by reference TRBV18 and TRBJ1-1, is NAGVMQNPRHLVRRRGQEARLRCSPMKGHSHVYWYRQLPEEGLKFMVYLQKENIIDESGMPKERFSAEFPKEGPSILRIQQVVRGDSAAYFCASSPYDREAFFGQGTRLTVV.

The V call is TRBV2, the J call TRBJ2-7; D gene unclear. CDR3 length: 14 residues. The V and J ends lost 0 bases and 5 bases respectively, with 11 bases between them. Germline V gives CDR1 SNHLY, CDR2 FYNNEI. CDR3 nucleotides: TGTGCCAGCAGTGAAGCGCTTCGCAGCCACGAGCAGTACTTC. This gives the protein CASSEALRSHEQYF.

CDR3 nucleotides: TGTGCCTGGACCCGGGGAGACGTGCCTGACACCATATATTTT. Protein product: CAWTRGDVPDTIYF. The chain uses TRBV30 and TRBJ1-3; D unresolved. The V gene lost 4 bases and the J gene lost 8 bases, with 18 bases spanning the gap. Per the germline V gene, CDR1 is GTSNPN and CDR2 is SVGIG (reference sequence). The CDR3 runs 14 residues.

The chain combines TRBV6-1 with TRBJ1-5, with 7 bases fitting TRBD1. The CDR3 extends over 15 amino acids. The germline gives CDR1 MNHNS, CDR2 SASEGT. Germline trimming cut 3 bases from V and 7 bases from J; bases unmatched to any gene: 9. DNA of the CDR3: TGTGCCAGCAGTGACAAGGGACAGTCCTGGCAGCCCCAGCATTTT. Amino acid sequence: CASSDKGQSWQPQHF.

The chain couples TRBV11-2 to TRBJ1-2; no reliable D call. Germline V lookup: CDR1 SGHAT, CDR2 FQNNGV. This CDR3 has 13 residues. Deletions cut 1 base from V and 7 bases from J, with 10 bases between. CDR3 in DNA: TGTGCCAGCAGCTTAGGTCTGGGTAGTGGCTACACCTTC. Translating it yields CASSLGLGSGYTF. The full variable domain, rest sourced from reference TRBV11-2 and TRBJ1-2, is EAGVAQSPRYKIIEKRQSVAFWCNPISGHATLYWYQQILGQGPKLLIQFQNNGVVDDSQLPKDRFSAERLKGVDSTLKIQPAKLEDSAVYLCASSLGLGSGYTFGSGTRLTVV.

The chain has TRBV30 and TRBJ1-2; tentative D call: TRBD1 (6 bases). Germline values: CDR1 GTSNPN, CDR2 SVGIG (reference sequence). The ends were cut back, 4 bases at V and 2 bases at J, with 14 bases in the middle. This CDR3 is 14 amino acids long. CDR3 loop: CAWTGATANYGYTF. As DNA, the CDR3 is TGTGCCTGGACGGGGGCGACAGCAAACTATGGCTACACCTTC.

The rearrangement uses TRBV9 and TRBJ1-2; D is undetermined. The germline gives CDR1 SGDLS, CDR2 YYNGEE. This CDR3 comprises 14 residues. V lost 3 bases, J lost 7 bases, and 16 bases lay in between. The CDR3 reads CASSARHRLSGYTF. The CDR3 nucleotides read TGTGCCAGCAGCGCCAGACACCGTTTAAGTGGCTACACCTTC.

This chain connects TRBV5-5 to TRBJ2-1; D perhaps matches TRBD1 (5 bases). V lost 0 bases and J lost 8, with 18 bases in between. There are 16 residues in the CDR3. In germline, CDR1 is SGHKS, CDR2 YYEKEE (reference sequence). The CDR3 loop is CASSLAYGRWGDEQFF. For the CDR3, the DNA is TGTGCCAGCAGCTTGGCCTATGGACGGTGGGGCGATGAGCAGTTCTTC.

The V gene is TRBV11-2, the J gene TRBJ2-5; perhaps D is TRBD1 or TRBD2 (5 bases each). The J call is uncertain, as TRBJ2-1 better fits the DNA end. There are 11 residues in the CDR3. Germline loops: CDR1 SGHAT, CDR2 FQNNGV. The CDR3 DNA reads TGTGCCAGCAGCCTTCCGGGACCCCAGTTCTTC. Translating it yields CASSLPGPQFF.

The chain combines TRBV7-2 with TRBJ2-7; D is unclear. V was clipped by 0 bases and J by 6 bases, with 9 bases between them. Germline lookup yields CDR1 SGHTA and CDR2 FQGNSA. The CDR3 sequence is 13 residues long. The CDR3 DNA is TGTGCCAGCAGCTTAGCCAGTGATAGCGAGCAGTACTTC. This encodes CASSLASDSEQYF.

This sequence joins TRBV20-1 and TRBJ2-7; the D gene is possibly TRBD1 (5 bases). This CDR3 contains 14 residues. V dropped 0 bases and J dropped 3 bases, with 12 bases sitting between them. Germline V lookup: CDR1 DFQATT, CDR2 SNEGSKA (reference sequence). DNA of the CDR3: TGCAGTGCTAGAGACCCTAGGGGTCTCTACGAGCAGTACTTC. It is translated as CSARDPRGLYEQYF.

The rearrangement links TRBV6-5 to TRBJ1-1, with TRBD1 as a possible D gene (5 bases). Germline V gives CDR1 MNHEY, CDR2 SVGAGI. The length of the CDR3 is 11 residues. Trimming shortened V by 6 bases and J by 8 bases, and 10 bases separated the two germline ends. The CDR3 sequence is CASRRYREAFF. The CDR3 DNA sequence: TGTGCCAGCAGAAGATACAGGGAAGCTTTCTTT.

V usage is TRBV7-9 and J usage is TRBJ2-3, with a weak D call TRBD2 (6 bases). Trimming cost V 2 bases and J 2 bases, with 8 bases left between them. The CDR3 totals 14 residues. Germline CDR1 reads SEHNR; CDR2 reads FQNEAQ (reference sequence). The CDR3 DNA reads TGTGCCAGCAGCTTAATGGGACTCACAGATACGCAGTATTTT. It codes for CASSLMGLTDTQYF.

The chain recombines TRBV29-1 with TRBJ1-1; 10 bases fit TRBD1. The J segment lost 5 bases and the V segment lost 6 bases, leaving 6 bases of the junction unmatched. CDR1 and CDR2 (germline): SQVTM, ANQGSEA. The CDR3 contains 13 residues. CDR3 loop: CSVDRGRRTEAFF. The CDR3 region has the DNA TGCAGCGTCGACAGGGGGCGACGGACTGAAGCTTTCTTT.

The rearrangement links TRBV2 to TRBJ2-1, with D hard to call. Trimming took off 4 bases at V and 8 bases at J, with 15 bases between the two ends. The CDR3 sequence is 14 residues long. CDR1 is SNHLY and CDR2 is FYNNEI in the germline V gene. The CDR3 protein is CASSGLFDDDEQFF. The CDR3, as DNA: TGTGCCAGCAGTGGACTTTTCGATGACGATGAGCAGTTCTTC.

The chain recombines TRBV5-4 with TRBJ2-5; 10 bases are shared with TRBD2. The junction had 11 bases not matched to a gene; V was cut back by 4 bases and J by 2 bases. This CDR3 spans 17 amino acids. Germline lookup yields CDR1 SGHNT and CDR2 YYREEE (reference sequence). In DNA form, the CDR3 reads TGTGCCAGCAGCGAGAATGGCGGACTAGCGGCACAAGAGACCCAGTACTTC. Translating it yields CASSENGGLAAQETQYF.

This chain uses TRBV27 with TRBJ2-7; D might be TRBD2 (5 bases). V lost 4 bases, J lost 2 bases, and 12 bases lay in between. Germline V gene data show CDR1 as MNHEY and CDR2 as SMNVEV (reference sequence). The CDR3 is 14 amino acids. CDR3 loop: CASSYSTGAYEQYF. The CDR3 nucleotides read TGTGCCAGCAGTTACTCTACCGGGGCCTACGAGCAGTACTTC.

The chain uses TRBV27 and TRBJ2-3; D is unclear. This CDR3 is 14 amino acids long. Trimming pared 2 bases from V and 3 bases from J, leaving 9 bases between. CDR1 and CDR2 (germline): MNHEY, SMNVEV (reference sequence). CDR3 sequence: CASSLQVETDTQYF. The CDR3, as DNA: TGTGCCAGCAGTTTACAGGTGGAAACAGATACGCAGTATTTT.

The chain carries TRBV6-6 and TRBJ1-5; 7 bases line up with TRBD1. Per germline, CDR1 MNHNY and CDR2 SVGAGI (reference sequence). V shed 5 bases, J shed 0 bases, and the junction held 4 bases outside the gene matches. This CDR3 is built from 15 residues. The CDR3 reads CASSTTGFSNQPQHF. The CDR3 DNA reads as TGTGCCAGCAGTACGACAGGGTTTAGCAATCAGCCCCAGCATTTT.

CDR3 in DNA: TGCGCCAGCAGCCAAGAAGACGACTTACTATACAATGAGCAGTTCTTC. Translating gives CASSQEDDLLYNEQFF. The genes are TRBV4-1 and TRBJ2-1, with D uncertain. Germline V lookup: CDR1 MGHRA, CDR2 YSYEKL. The CDR3 has 16 amino acids. V lost 0 bases to trimming and J lost 4 bases, with 13 bases between them.

The rearrangement links TRBV18 to TRBJ2-5; D is uncertain. The germline CDR1 and CDR2 sequences are KGHSH and LQKENI. The CDR3 is 14 residues long. The V and J ends lost 4 bases and 1 base respectively, with 10 bases between them. CDR3 DNA: TGTGCCAGCTCACTTCGGCAGACCCAAGAGACCCAGTACTTC. Protein: CASSLRQTQETQYF.

The chain has TRBV19 and TRBJ1-1, with D perhaps TRBD1 (6 bases). The length of the CDR3 is 16 residues. Trimming cost V 0 bases and J 1 base, with 12 bases left between them. The germline gives CDR1 LNHDA, CDR2 SQIVND (reference sequence). Here the CDR3 reads CASSIDGSTGNTEAFF. The DNA for the CDR3 is TGTGCCAGTAGTATAGATGGTTCGACAGGGAACACTGAAGCTTTCTTT.

The chain recombines TRBV15 with TRBJ1-5; TRBD1 matches at 11 bases. Trimming at V came to 9 bases and at J to 11 bases, leaving 12 bases not matched to a gene. The CDR3 is 14 residues long. In germline, CDR1 is LNHNV, CDR2 YYDKDF (reference sequence). The CDR3 DNA reads TGTGCCACGAGTCCGGGACAGGGGGTCTTTTCCCAGCATTTT. Its translation is CATSPGQGVFSQHF.

The V and J genes are TRBV3-1 and TRBJ2-1; TRBD2 matches at 8 bases. Germline CDR1 reads LGHDT; CDR2 reads YNNKEL (reference sequence). The length of the CDR3 is 15 residues. Germline trimming cut 0 bases from V and 4 bases from J; bases unmatched to any gene: 2. The CDR3 spells CASSQELADYNEQFF. The CDR3 coding sequence is TGTGCCAGCAGCCAAGAACTAGCGGATTACAATGAGCAGTTCTTC.